The 2 T cell receptor beta chains presented below share a single source sample, sequenced in a study of vaccination effects on CD4 cells after COVID-19. CD4+ T cells specific for antigen were expanded with viral peptide pools by the ViraFEST assay before sequencing. Researchers isolated CD4+ T cells once less than 13 days of culture had elapsed. Two-dose vaccination with either BNT162b2 or mRNA-1273 was given to the participants. These receptors have no identified antigens. The data were produced by immunoSEQ multiplex PCR, yet TCRdb's version contains in-frame clones alone and is incomplete. Of under 50,000 clones listed, approximately 84% are singletons. This sample comprised CD4+ T cells from PBMCs cultured with HCoV-NL63 spike peptides, obtained after COVID-19 vaccination. Receptors were obtained from a human donor who received a COVID-19 vaccine. Some clones in this sample may be carry-over from other donors' samples.

V and J are TRBV30 and TRBJ2-5, with D possibly being TRBD2 (6 bases). The CDR3 contains 13 residues. The germline V gene encodes CDR1 GTSNPN and CDR2 SVGIG (reference sequence). Trimming took 5 bases from V and 2 from J, leaving 12 bases between them. The CDR3 loop reads CAWAGTSQETQYF. The CDR3 region has the DNA TGTGCCTGGGCCGGGACTTCGCAAGAGACCCAGTACTTC.

This sequence joins TRBV3-1 (or the pseudogene TRBV3-2) and TRBJ2-3; D gene uncertain. Trimming took 6 bases from V and 0 from J, leaving 7 bases between them. CDR1 is LGHDT and CDR2 is YNNKEL in the germline V gene (reference sequence). The CDR3 runs to 13 residues. The CDR3 is CASRRRSTDTQYF. CDR3 bases: TGTGCCAGCAGAAGAAGGAGCACAGATACGCAGTATTTT.